This T cell receptor beta chain emerged from a study of siplizumab effects on memory and regulatory T cells. Study results and caveats: A major contribution to the alloresponse seemed to be made by naive T cells, which seemed more diverse than memory cells.

Assays were performed on 9.7 x 10^4 or so TCR templates per sample. Sequencing used immunoSEQ multiplex PCR; TCRdb keeps in-frame clones, though not all of them. Counted here are some 65,000 clones, about 87% occurring once; the ten biggest clones make up about 1.5%. About this clone itself: The antigen is unknown.

The CDR3 is 19 residues long. Trimming took 3 bases from V and 0 from J, leaving 21 bases between them. Germline V lookup: CDR1 KGHSH, CDR2 LQKENI. This sequence joins TRBV18 and TRBJ2-4; tentatively, D is TRBD2 (6 bases). Sequencing was done on a sample of Tregs sorted from blood. This receptor was obtained from a human donor in good health. CDR3 sequence reads: CASSPIFVRRGLAKNIQYF. As DNA, the CDR3 is TGTGCCAGCTCACCTATTTTCGTACGGAGGGGACTAGCCAAAAACATTCAGTACTTC.